This T cell receptor (beta chain) was recovered during a study of T cells in Graves' hyperthyroidism and ophthalmopathy. Study-level information: Initial diagnosis, before any treatment, was when peripheral blood was collected.

The CDR3 is 15 amino acids. The J segment lost 3 bases and the V segment lost 3 bases, leaving 6 bases of the junction unmatched. Study-wide results and caveats: Through a model of 13 V-J features, ophthalmopathy was separated from stable hyperthyroidism.

Details on this clonotype: The antigen is undetermined.

What was amplified from RNA transcripts were TCR beta CDR3 regions. A set of HTBI primers served as the primers for a first-round RT-PCR of the TCR CDR3. One entry per CDR3 protein, called by TCRdb with MiXCR from the multiplex PCR reads. The top ten clones hold roughly 7% of a sample with nearly 600,000 distinct CDR3 sequences, over 12% of them seen once. Under 3 months was the duration of disease in ophthalmopathy patients, who also had a Clinical Activity Score of at least 3 and a NOSPECS grade of at least 4. Uncontrolled infection, other autoimmune disease, pregnancy and lactation each barred patients from inclusion.

Sequenced: blood. This sequence originates from a woman aged 18-29 years with Graves' ophthalmopathy. The V and J genes are TRBV12-3 or TRBV12-4 and TRBJ2-7; 9 nucleotides align to TRBD1. The CDR3 region is CASSFFPGQGYEQYF. In nucleotides, the CDR3 is TGTGCCAGCAGTTTCTTCCCGGGACAGGGCTACGAGCAGTACTTC.